This T cell receptor (beta chain) was captured by sequencing in a study of T cells expressing NK-cell markers (dated by TCRdb to between 2020 and 2021). Study-wide context: Three sorted T-cell subsets (CD3+CD56+NKG2C+, CD3+CD56+NKG2C- and CD3+CD56-NKG2C+) from roughly eight donors had their TCR beta-chain repertoires profiled. The libraries were sequenced on Illumina HiSeq 2000/2500, MiSeq or NextSeq, producing 2 x 150 bp reads. The eight sequenced donors were randomly selected healthy volunteers, three men and five women. Among the eight sequenced donors, seven were HCMV-seropositive and one was HCMV-seronegative. The study at large found these results: Whether the expanded NKG2C-expressing T cell clones were specific for HCMV antigens remained unclear. Those dominant clonotypes were again the most abundant among CD3+CD56-NKG2C+ cells in a few donors, at about 25-65%. In 6 or 7 donors, the dominant CD3+CD56+NKG2C+ clonotypes ranked among the top 10 CD8+ clonotypes, making up 1.0-7.0% of CD8+ T cells.

The run used an Illumina HiSeq 2000. TCR beta cDNA libraries were prepared using 5'RACE template switching, which introduced a universal primer site and unique molecular identifiers. cDNA synthesis was primed from the TCR beta constant segment and was followed by two successive PCR amplification steps. The paper's data handling went like this. MIGEC was used to demultiplex reads and group the reads by UMI, and MiTCR was used to assemble and quantify clonotypes. To remove erroneous sequences, TCR cDNA sequences were retained only when supported by two or more reads. The tcR package was used for downstream repertoire analysis, and clonotypes were matched between fractions using CDR3 nucleotide sequence together with V segment. VDJmatch was used to annotate antigen specificity against VDJdb, with one amino acid substitution in CDR3 permitted. The reads went through TCRdb reprocessing, and each CDR3 protein sequence gets one entry with no DNA. TCRdb's processing, not the authors' own work, is the source of the V and J calls. The sample's table lists a count of about 30,000 distinct CDR3 sequences. The top ten constitute roughly 60% of the sample.

HCMV serostatus was determined by detecting HCMV-specific IgG in serum with a commercial ELISA kit. Peripheral blood mononuclear cells were isolated from blood by Ficoll density gradient centrifugation. The CDR3, cysteine through phenylalanine, is 20 amino acids long. No coding sequence is recorded. CDR1 and CDR2 were assigned from the germline V gene (reference sequence) as SGHAT and FQDESV. Remarks on this clonotype: Its target antigen remains unknown.

The TCR originated in a woman aged 18 to 75 in good health. Recombination joined TRBV11-1 with TRBJ2-1; TCRdb designates TRBD2, a call that cannot be tested without DNA. The source material was blood T cells: a sorted CD56 or NKG2C T cell subset, CD4+ or CD8+ T cells, or bulk PBMC T cells (not recorded which). The CDR3 amino acid sequence is: CASSGISTSGGALSYNEQFF.